The 24 T cell receptor beta chains below all came from one sample that was sequenced in a study of cytomegalovirus exposure and HLA in healthy donors. The PCR had 60 Vbeta and 13 Jbeta primers. The repertoire was sequenced with immunoSEQ multiplex PCR; TCRdb's copy has only in-frame clones and lacks some. The sample records 100,000 to 150,000 clones, about 15% being singletons. Sequenced input: PBMCs. Every receptor here comes from a female donor in good health and CMV-seropositive.

This clone occurred a few times. The chain recombines TRBV4-1 with TRBJ2-5; 7 nucleotides agree with TRBD2. V lost 6 bases to trimming and J lost 4 bases; unmatched junction nucleotides: 14. This CDR3 spans 16 amino acids. In germline, CDR1 is MGHRA, CDR2 YSYEKL. The DNA of the CDR3 is TGCGCCAGCAGTCCCCAACTAGCGAAGGTCCGAGAGACCCAGTACTTC. Translation gives CASSPQLAKVRETQYF.

This clone was seen a few times. The chain links TRBV7-9 to TRBJ1-2; D uncertain. The CDR3 totals 13 residues. V gave up 3 bases and J gave up 7 bases, with 12 bases separating them. Germline V CDR1 and CDR2: SEHNR, FQNEAQ (reference sequence). The CDR3 coding sequence is TGTGCCAGCAGCTTTAACGGGGTCACTGGCTACACCTTC. Protein sequence: CASSFNGVTGYTF.

The V and J genes are TRBV29-1 and TRBJ2-7; 8 positions match TRBD1. CDR1 is SQVTM and CDR2 is ANQGSEA in the germline V gene. V shed 6 bases, J shed 3 bases, and the junction held 4 bases outside the gene matches. The CDR3 sequence is 12 residues long. The CDR3: CSVTGGNYEQYF. CDR3 sequence (DNA): TGCAGCGTCACAGGGGGGAACTACGAGCAGTACTTC.

This clone appeared a few times. The V and J genes are TRBV29-1 and TRBJ2-7; D perhaps matches TRBD2 (5 bases). The CDR3 has 13 amino acids. V gave up 4 bases and J gave up 1 base, with 11 bases separating them. CDR1 SQVTM and CDR2 ANQGSEA come from the germline V gene. CDR3 amino acids: CSVASGKSYEQYF. CDR3 nucleotide sequence: TGCAGCGTTGCGTCCGGGAAGTCCTACGAGCAGTACTTC.

This clone turned up a few times. The V gene is TRBV7-9, the J gene TRBJ2-1; a possible D gene is TRBD2 (6 bases). Trimming removed 5 bases at V and 8 bases at J, with 22 bases between. The CDR3 runs 16 residues. The germline gives CDR1 SEHNR, CDR2 FQNEAQ (reference sequence). The DNA for the CDR3 is TGTGCCAGCAGCCCTGGATCGGCGGGGACCCCTCATGAGCAGTTCTTC. Translated: CASSPGSAGTPHEQFF. Looking up the rest from reference TRBV7-9 and TRBJ2-1 gives the full variable domain: DTGVSQNPRHKITKRGQNVTFRCDPISEHNRLYWYRQTLGQGPEFLTYFQNEAQLEKSRLLSDRFSAERPKGSFSTLEIQRTEQGDSAMYLCASSPGSAGTPHEQFFGPGTRLTVL.

This clone appeared a few times. The rearrangement links TRBV29-1 to TRBJ2-3, with 12 nucleotides matching TRBD2. This CDR3 region has 18 residues. Germline values: CDR1 SQVTM, CDR2 ANQGSEA. Trimming took 0 bases from V and 4 from J; bases not matched to a gene: 11. CDR3 protein: CSVEDRASSGRVADTQYF. CDR3 sequence (DNA): TGCAGCGTTGAAGATCGAGCGTCTAGCGGGAGGGTAGCAGATACGCAGTATTTT.

This clone was recorded a few times. V and J are TRBV4-2 and TRBJ2-1; 12 bases fit TRBD2. The length of the CDR3 is 17 residues. CDR1 is LGHNA, CDR2 YNFKEQ, per germline. With 3 bases clipped from V and 6 bases from J, the junction kept 9 bases outside the gene matches. In nucleotides, the CDR3 is TGTGCCAGCAGCCATGAATCTGGACTAGCGGGAACCAATGAGCAGTTCTTC. It codes for CASSHESGLAGTNEQFF.

This clone has a handful of counts. The rearrangement uses TRBV5-6 and TRBJ2-2; 10 bases are a match to TRBD2. Germline V CDR1 and CDR2: SGHDT, YYEEEE. The trim removed 0 bases at V and 4 bases at J, leaving 6 bases unmatched. The CDR3 loop spans 17 amino acids. The CDR3 sequence: CASSLVVAGGRTGELFF. Here the CDR3 DNA reads TGTGCCAGCAGCTTGGTGGTAGCGGGAGGTCGCACCGGGGAGCTGTTTTTT.

The chain has TRBV19 and TRBJ2-7; a possible D gene is TRBD1 (5 bases). The V gene lost 1 base and the J gene lost 3 bases, with 10 bases spanning the gap. CDR3 length equals 14 residues. CDR1 LNHDA and CDR2 SQIVND come from the germline V gene (reference sequence). The DNA for the CDR3 is TGTGCCAGTAGTATAGGTTGGGGCTTCTACGAGCAGTACTTC. This sequence encodes CASSIGWGFYEQYF. Filled out from reference TRBV19 and TRBJ2-7, the complete variable domain reads DGGITQSPKYLFRKEGQNVTLSCEQNLNHDAMYWYRQDPGQGLRLIYYSQIVNDFQKGDIAEGYSVSREKKESFPLTVTSAQKNPTAFYLCASSIGWGFYEQYFGPGTRLTVT.

This clone was counted only a few times. This chain joins TRBV6-5 and TRBJ1-1, with D possibly matching TRBD1 (6 bases). This CDR3 contains 12 residues. Between the trimmed V and J ends, which lost 6 bases and 2 bases, there was a span of 7 bases. Germline-derived CDR1 and CDR2 are MNHEY and SVGAGI. The CDR3 loop is CASSRGNTEAFF. In DNA, the CDR3 is TGTGCCAGCAGCAGGGGAAACACTGAAGCTTTCTTT.

The V gene is TRBV29-1, the J gene TRBJ1-2; weak D call: TRBD1 (6 bases). The CDR3 has 13 amino acids. The V end lost 8 bases, the J end lost 4 bases, and 17 bases lay between the germline ends. CDR1 SQVTM and CDR2 ANQGSEA come from the germline V gene. The CDR3 nucleotides are TGCAGCACCCGGACAGTGGGTACCTATGGCTACACCTTC. This translates into CSTRTVGTYGYTF.

The chain recombines TRBV6-6 with TRBJ1-6; D is ambiguous. Germline V gives CDR1 MNHNY, CDR2 SVGAGI (reference sequence). The germline V and J ends were trimmed by 8 bases and 7 bases, with 21 bases remaining between them. There are 16 residues in the CDR3. CDR3 residues: CASSFRPYSQNSPLHF. CDR3 DNA: TGTGCCAGCTCTTTCAGGCCCTATTCCCAGAATTCACCCCTCCACTTT.

The table lists this clone with a few counts. The chain recombines TRBV6-1 with TRBJ2-7; 9 bases map to TRBD1. Germline CDR1 MNHNS, CDR2 SASEGT. This CDR3 comprises 14 residues. The ends lost 6 bases at V and 1 base at J; junction bases unmatched: 4. As DNA, the CDR3 is TGTGCCAGCAGGTTCGGGACAGGGTCCTACGAGCAGTACTTC. It encodes CASRFGTGSYEQYF.

The V gene is TRBV21-1, the J gene TRBJ1-4. TRBV21-1 corresponds to a pseudogene. CDR3 length: 14 amino acids. The CDR3 DNA reads as TGTGCCAGCAGCCCGAGCGGGGATTCGGAAAAACTGTTTTTT. Amino acids: CASSPSGDSEKLFF.

The chain links TRBV5-6 to TRBJ2-1; no clear D. The CDR3 runs 14 residues. V was shortened by 0 bases and J by 4 bases, with 8 bases between the two germline ends. CDR1 SGHDT and CDR2 YYEEEE come from the germline V gene. The CDR3 nucleotides read TGTGCCAGCAGCTTGGGCACAGTATACAATGAGCAGTTCTTC. It codes for CASSLGTVYNEQFF.

The chain combines TRBV7-2 with TRBJ1-1, with D possibly being TRBD1 (5 bases). This CDR3 spans 14 amino acids. Trimming removed 3 bases at V and 4 bases at J, with 12 bases between. The germline V gene has CDR1 SGHTA and CDR2 FQGNSA. The CDR3 sequence: CASSFERGGTEAFF. CDR3 in DNA: TGTGCCAGCAGCTTTGAAAGGGGTGGCACTGAAGCTTTCTTT.

This sequence joins TRBV29-1 and TRBJ2-4; 7 nucleotides line up with TRBD2. Germline CDR1 and CDR2: SQVTM and ANQGSEA. The CDR3 extends over 12 amino acids. J gave up 8 bases and V 4 bases, and 5 bases lay outside the gene matches. In DNA, the CDR3 is TGCAGCGTTGTTTCGGGAGGTGACATTCAGTACTTC. Translating gives CSVVSGGDIQYF. Full variable domain (remainder filled in from reference TRBV29-1 and TRBJ2-4): SAVISQKPSRDICQRGTSLTIQCQVDSQVTMMFWYRQQPGQSLTLIATANQGSEATYESGFVIDKFPISRPNLTFSTLTVSNMSPEDSSIYLCSVVSGGDIQYFGAGTRLSVL.

This rearrangement joins TRBV7-2 to TRBJ1-5; 8 bases align to TRBD1. The CDR3 has 16 residues. Germline assignment: CDR1 SGHTA and CDR2 FQGNSA. The V gene end was trimmed by 5 bases and the J gene end by 1 base; junction bases not matched to a gene: 7. Here the CDR3 DNA reads TGTGCCAGCAGCACCCACAGGGGGAGAAGCAATCAGCCCCAGCATTTT. It encodes CASSTHRGRSNQPQHF.

The chain uses TRBV5-4 and TRBJ2-2, with 7 bases fitting TRBD1. The CDR3 sequence is 15 residues long. Germline trimming cut 3 bases from V and 6 bases from J; bases unmatched to any gene: 8. Germline V gene sequence: CDR1 SGHNT, CDR2 YYREEE (reference sequence). CDR3 residues: CASSSDRVTAGELFF. CDR3 coding DNA: TGTGCCAGCAGCTCCGACAGGGTAACTGCCGGGGAGCTGTTTTTT.

The genes are TRBV7-8 and TRBJ2-5, with D possibly TRBD2 on 7 matching bases. The V end was cut by 1 base, the J end by 5 bases, with 17 bases between. The CDR3 loop spans 16 amino acids. Germline lookup yields CDR1 SGHVS and CDR2 FQNEAQ. Written as DNA, the CDR3 is TGTGCCAGCAGCTTAGTAGGGGGGGAATATGGGGAGACCCAGTACTTC. Translation gives CASSLVGGEYGETQYF.

The chain links TRBV5-1 to TRBJ1-2; D call uncertain. V lost 0 bases to trimming and J lost 3 bases, with 12 bases between them. Germline V lookup: CDR1 SGHRS, CDR2 YFSETQ. The CDR3 consists of 15 residues. CDR3 DNA: TGCGCCAGCAGCTTGGCGTGGAGGGATGACTATGGCTACACCTTC. Its translation: CASSLAWRDDYGYTF.

The rearrangement uses TRBV6-6 and TRBJ1-2; 8 positions match TRBD1. V was clipped by 6 bases and J by 3 bases; unmatched bases: 12. Germline V gives CDR1 MNHNY, CDR2 SVGAGI (reference sequence). The CDR3 is 16 amino acids. CDR3 sequence reads: CASSNLGTGAYYGYTF. In nucleotides, the CDR3 is TGTGCCAGCAGCAACCTCGGGACAGGAGCTTACTATGGCTACACCTTC.

This chain connects TRBV28 to TRBJ1-5; a possible D gene is TRBD1 (6 bases). Germline CDR1 and CDR2: MDHEN and SYDVKM. Trimming took 3 bases from V and 15 from J, leaving 21 bases between them. The length of the CDR3 is 14 residues. Here the CDR3 DNA reads TGTGCCAGCAGTTTCGGCGGGGGCTTTAGGTTTTGGCATTTT. This gives the protein CASSFGGGFRFWHF.

The chain joins TRBV28 to TRBJ1-2, with 7 nucleotides matching TRBD1. Germline CDR1 reads MDHEN; CDR2 reads SYDVKM. Trimming took 6 bases from V and 4 from J; bases not matched to a gene: 8. The CDR3 covers 14 residues. The DNA of the CDR3 is TGTGCCAGCAGCAGGGGGACAGCCGGCTATGGCTACACCTTC. This sequence encodes CASSRGTAGYGYTF.